This TCR beta chain was captured in a study of blood T cell repertoires in COVID-19. In the study overall: COVID-19 samples, acute and convalescent, were from the United States, Italy and Spain. The analysed material was cDNA or gDNA that came from T cells, B-cell-depleted T cells, or PBMCs.

This clone was counted between two and nine times. This table comes from immunoSEQ multiplex PCR, and its TCRdb copy is limited to in-frame clones, with some not included. Of tens of thousands of clones in the sample, over 75% are singletons; the top ten hold roughly 9.6%. This CDR3 contains 18 residues. Per germline, CDR1 SGDLS and CDR2 YYNGEE. V was shortened by 0 bases and J by 0 bases, with 16 bases between the two germline ends. Patients at the Seattle site were enrolled during active infection and followed longitudinally. The V gene is TRBV9, the J gene TRBJ1-3; D uncertain. The source material was peripheral blood. The sequence was obtained from a man aged 50-59 years with COVID-19, enrolled during active disease. CDR3 sequence (DNA): TGTGCCAGCAGCGTAGATCCCCATGGCGGAACCTCTGGAAACACCATATATTTT. Its translation: CASSVDPHGGTSGNTIYF.